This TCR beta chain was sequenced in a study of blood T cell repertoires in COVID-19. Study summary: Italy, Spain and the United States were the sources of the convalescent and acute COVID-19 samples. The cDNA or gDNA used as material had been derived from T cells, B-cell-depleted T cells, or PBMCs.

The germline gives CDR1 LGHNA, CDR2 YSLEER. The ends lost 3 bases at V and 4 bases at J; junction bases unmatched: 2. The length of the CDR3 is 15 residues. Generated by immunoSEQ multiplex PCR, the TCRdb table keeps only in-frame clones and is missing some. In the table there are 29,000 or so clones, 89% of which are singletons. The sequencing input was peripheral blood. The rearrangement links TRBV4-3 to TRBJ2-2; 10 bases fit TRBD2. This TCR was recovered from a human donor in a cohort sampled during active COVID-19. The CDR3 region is CASSHVAGGTGELFF. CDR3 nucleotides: TGCGCCAGCAGCCACGTAGCGGGGGGCACCGGGGAGCTGTTTTTT.